The 23 T cell receptor beta chains in this list originate from one sample, sequenced in a study of blood T cell repertoires in COVID-19. Produced via immunoSEQ multiplex PCR; TCRdb's table is partial and in-frame only. The repertoire holds around 200,000 clones, 85% to 90% seen once, with 2% to 2.5% in the top ten. Sequencing was done on a sample of peripheral blood. The source of these receptors is a woman aged 45-65 years with acute or convalescent COVID-19.

In nucleotides, the CDR3 is TGTGCCAGCAGCTTGGGAACAGACTACGAGCAGTACTTC. It specifies CASSLGTDYEQYF. The chain employs TRBV5-5 and TRBJ2-7; D is unresolved. Germline V gene lookup returns CDR1 SGHKS and CDR2 YYEKEE (reference sequence). V lost 0 bases and J 3 bases, leaving 7 bases between the germline ends. The CDR3 has 13 amino acids.

The CDR3, as DNA: TGTGCCAGCAGCCTAAACCAGGGCTTTTCCAAAAACATTCAGTACTTC. Encoded protein: CASSLNQGFSKNIQYF. This rearrangement joins TRBV7-9 to TRBJ2-4; TRBD1 is a possible D gene (5 bases). Looked up from germline, CDR1 is SEHNR and CDR2 is FQNEAQ (reference sequence). V lost 5 bases to trimming and J lost 2 bases, with 16 bases between them. The CDR3 has 16 amino acids.

V usage is TRBV5-1 and J usage is TRBJ2-6; the D gene is possibly TRBD1 (6 bases). Germline loops: CDR1 SGHRS, CDR2 YFSETQ. The CDR3 is 18 residues long. V lost 3 bases to trimming and J lost 4 bases, with 20 bases between them. CDR3 DNA: TGCGCCAGCAGCTCGCTGGGGACACGGGTTAACGGGGCCAACGTCCTGACTTTC. This sequence encodes CASSSLGTRVNGANVLTF.

This chain connects TRBV10-3 to TRBJ1-5; tentative D call: TRBD1 (5 bases). The CDR3 loop spans 14 amino acids. The ends were cut back, 3 bases at V and 6 bases at J, with 12 bases in the middle. Germline V gene sequence: CDR1 ENHRY, CDR2 SYGVKD. The CDR3 is CAISDPGLGQPQHF. DNA of the CDR3: TGTGCCATCAGTGACCCAGGGTTGGGTCAGCCCCAGCATTTT.

DNA for the CDR3: TGTGCTAGTGGTGGGGGGACAGGTCTTGAGCAGTACTTC. Its translation is CASGGGTGLEQYF. The chain combines TRBV12-5 with TRBJ2-7; 8 bases fit TRBD1. The germline gives CDR1 LGHNT, CDR2 FRNRAP. The CDR3 loop spans 13 amino acids. Trimming removed 5 bases from V and 7 bases from J; junction bases left unmatched: 7.

In DNA form, the CDR3 reads TGTGCCAGCAGCCTAGGACAGGGAGATTACTATGGCTACACCTTC. Its protein product is CASSLGQGDYYGYTF. V gene TRBV27 combines with J gene TRBJ1-2; 8 bases match TRBD1. V was clipped by 6 bases and J by 3 bases; unmatched bases: 9. The CDR3 loop spans 15 amino acids. From germline, CDR1 is MNHEY and CDR2 SMNVEV (reference sequence).

The chain has TRBV24-1 and TRBJ2-5; 10 positions agree with TRBD1. Losses at the gene ends were 6 bases for V and 5 bases for J; bases not matched to a gene: 2. Germline-derived CDR1 and CDR2 are KGHDR and SFDVKD. The CDR3 sequence is 13 residues long. CDR3 amino acids: CATSQGQGETQYF. DNA of the CDR3: TGTGCCACCAGTCAGGGACAGGGGGAGACCCAGTACTTC.

The CDR3 DNA is TGCGCCACGAGACCGCGGGGGGCATCCTACAATGAGCAGTTCTTC. Protein product: CATRPRGASYNEQFF. V gene TRBV5-1 combines with J gene TRBJ2-1, with 8 bases fitting TRBD2. V lost 9 bases to trimming and J lost 1 base; unmatched junction nucleotides: 9. CDR3 length: 15 residues. The germline CDR1 and CDR2 sequences are SGHRS and YFSETQ.

The chain carries TRBV5-1 and TRBJ1-2; D is unclear. Germline V lookup: CDR1 SGHRS, CDR2 YFSETQ. This CDR3 comprises 11 residues. Trimming took off 9 bases at V and 8 bases at J, with 14 bases between the two ends. CDR3 sequence: CATMRTRGYTF. The CDR3, as DNA: TGCGCCACCATGCGAACGAGAGGCTACACCTTC.

This clone has only one observation. V usage is TRBV4-1 and J usage is TRBJ2-2, with 10 nucleotides matching TRBD1. The trim removed 3 bases at V and 6 bases at J, leaving 4 bases unmatched. The CDR3 runs 15 residues. Germline V gene lookup returns CDR1 MGHRA and CDR2 YSYEKL. CDR3 sequence: CASSHVGQGAGELFF. The CDR3 DNA reads as TGCGCCAGCAGCCATGTCGGACAGGGGGCCGGGGAGCTGTTTTTT.

The J gene is TRBJ2-3, the V gene TRBV11-2, with D unresolved. V was pared by 5 bases and J by 0 bases, with 21 bases between. Germline V gives CDR1 SGHAT, CDR2 FQNNGV. The CDR3 totals 18 residues. CDR3 amino acids: CASSPMPKQILSTDTQYF. The CDR3 DNA follows: TGTGCCAGCAGCCCGATGCCGAAACAGATACTCAGCACAGATACGCAGTATTTT.

This clone was observed once. The gene calls are TRBV3-1 (or the pseudogene TRBV3-2) and TRBJ2-7, with D possibly matching TRBD2 (7 bases). The germline gives CDR1 LGHDT, CDR2 YNNKEL (reference sequence). This CDR3 has 16 amino acids. Trimming took 1 base from V and 4 from J, leaving 17 bases between them. The CDR3 spells CASSQVAGALNYEQYF. For the CDR3, the DNA is TGTGCCAGCAGCCAAGTCGCGGGGGCTTTAAATTACGAGCAGTACTTC.

This clone appeared a single time. The chain combines TRBV5-1 with TRBJ2-7; D may be TRBD1 (5 bases). CDR3 length equals 14 residues. V lost 1 base to trimming and J lost 7 bases, with 15 bases between them. Germline V gives CDR1 SGHRS, CDR2 YFSETQ. The CDR3 nucleotides read TGCGCCAGCAGCTTGTCCCGACAGAGTGGGGAGCAGTACTTC. Translation: CASSLSRQSGEQYF.

The chain combines TRBV4-3 with TRBJ2-1; tentative D call: TRBD2 (5 bases). Germline CDR1 LGHNA, CDR2 YSLEER. V lost 1 base and J 9 bases, leaving 10 bases between the germline ends. CDR3 length: 13 amino acids. The CDR3 reads CASSQAWTGEQFF. CDR3 DNA: TGCGCCAGCAGCCAAGCTTGGACTGGTGAGCAGTTCTTC.

This clone was detected only once. The rearrangement links TRBV2 to TRBJ2-2; 9 nucleotides agree with TRBD1. The J segment lost 2 bases and the V segment lost 6 bases, leaving 4 bases of the junction unmatched. This CDR3 region has 15 residues. Germline CDR1 and CDR2: SNHLY and FYNNEI. The CDR3 coding sequence is TGTGCCAGCAGAGGACAGGGGATTAACACCGGGGAGCTGTTTTTT. This encodes CASRGQGINTGELFF.

The V call is TRBV11-2, the J call TRBJ2-5; unclear D gene. The germline gives CDR1 SGHAT, CDR2 FQNNGV. This CDR3 spans 12 amino acids. Trimming removed 0 bases at V and 4 bases at J, with 3 bases between. Written as DNA, the CDR3 is TGTGCCAGCAGCTTAGATCGAGAGACCCAGTACTTC. It is translated as CASSLDRETQYF.

This clone was seen just once. The rearrangement uses TRBV6-5 and TRBJ2-7; TRBD1 matches at 9 bases. V lost 6 bases, J lost 0 bases, and 6 bases stayed unmatched. CDR1 and CDR2 (germline): MNHEY, SVGAGI. The CDR3 runs 15 residues. CDR3 region: CASRAGTGISYEQYF. In DNA form, the CDR3 reads TGTGCCAGCAGAGCGGGGACAGGGATCTCCTACGAGCAGTACTTC.

This chain uses TRBV27 with TRBJ2-7, with a tentative D call TRBD1 (6 bases). Per germline, CDR1 MNHEY and CDR2 SMNVEV (reference sequence). This CDR3 has 15 amino acids. V was cut by 1 base and J by 2 bases, with 12 bases left in between. CDR3 in amino acids: CASSLFYRAPYEQYF. CDR3 DNA: TGTGCCAGCAGTTTATTCTACAGGGCCCCCTACGAGCAGTACTTC.

CDR3 bases: TGCGCCAGCAGCACAACGGGACTAACCTACAATGAGCAGTTCTTC. Encoded protein: CASSTTGLTYNEQFF. The chain employs TRBV5-1 and TRBJ2-1; 7 bases align to TRBD2. The length of the CDR3 is 15 residues. Unmatched junction bases numbered 6, after V lost 4 bases and J lost 2 bases. Germline V lookup: CDR1 SGHRS, CDR2 YFSETQ. Full variable domain (remainder filled in from reference TRBV5-1 and TRBJ2-1): KAGVTQTPRYLIKTRGQQVTLSCSPISGHRSVSWYQQTPGQGLQFLFEYFSETQRNKGNFPGRFSGRQFSNSRSEMNVSTLELGDSALYLCASSTTGLTYNEQFFGPGTRLTVL.

This clone was counted only a few times. The rearrangement joins TRBV5-4 to TRBJ1-1; 8 bases align to TRBD1. CDR1 is SGHNT and CDR2 is YYREEE in the germline V gene (reference sequence). V gave up 4 bases and J gave up 8 bases; unmatched junction bases: 7. The CDR3 length is 13 residues. CDR3 sequence (DNA): TGTGCCAGCAGCACAGGGGGGGTGAGGGAAGCTTTCTTT. The encoded protein is CASSTGGVREAFF.

The gene calls are TRBV7-6 and TRBJ1-2; 7 bases map to TRBD1. Germline CDR1 reads SGHVS; CDR2 reads FNYEAQ. CDR3 length: 15 amino acids. With 5 bases clipped from V and 1 base from J, the junction kept 7 bases outside the gene matches. The CDR3 DNA reads TGTGCCAGCAGCCCGGGACAGTTTTTTAACTATGGCTACACCTTC. Translated, it gives CASSPGQFFNYGYTF.

This clone was seen once. J is TRBJ2-3 and V is TRBV28, with 10 positions matching TRBD2. Germline V CDR1 and CDR2: MDHEN, SYDVKM. V shed 2 bases and J 3 bases; nucleotides not matched to a gene: 5. The CDR3 is 16 amino acids. CDR3: CASSLPLGLATDTQYF. The CDR3 DNA is TGTGCCAGCAGTTTACCATTGGGACTAGCGACAGATACGCAGTATTTT. Drawing the rest from reference TRBV28 and TRBJ2-3, the complete variable domain is DVKVTQSSRYLVKRTGEKVFLECVQDMDHENMFWYRQDPGLGLRLIYFSYDVKMKEKGDIPEGYSVSREKKERFSLILESASTNQTSMYLCASSLPLGLATDTQYFGPGTRLTVL.

This chain connects TRBV24-1 to TRBJ1-2; D perhaps matches TRBD1 (6 bases). V dropped 3 bases and J dropped 6 bases, with 16 bases sitting between them. Germline V gene data show CDR1 as KGHDR and CDR2 as SFDVKD. There are 15 residues in the CDR3. As DNA, the CDR3 is TGTGCCACCAGTGATCCCTCAGGACAGCCCCATGGCTACACCTTC. This encodes CATSDPSGQPHGYTF.